Sequencing of this TCR beta chain was carried out in a study of blood T cell repertoires in COVID-19. Overall study: In each case, the material was cDNA or gDNA derived from T cells, B-cell-depleted T cells, or PBMCs.

Data came from immunoSEQ multiplex PCR; TCRdb stores just in-frame clones and leaves some out. Of 100,000 to 120,000 clones detected, roughly 79% appear once; the ten largest clones hold 9.4%. CDR1 and CDR2 (germline): LNHDA, SQIVND (reference sequence). Trimming removed 6 bases from V and 6 bases from J, with 12 bases in between. CDR3 length: 13 residues. The gene calls are TRBV19 and TRBJ2-1, with D possibly TRBD1 on 6 matching bases. The TCR was taken from an older woman with acute or convalescent COVID-19. The sequencing input was peripheral blood. The CDR3 DNA follows: TGTGCCAGTAGGGCCCCGGACAGCAATGAGCAGTTCTTC. This gives the protein CASRAPDSNEQFF.